The rows below give T cell receptor beta chains drawn from one sample of a study of T cell responses to AZD1222 COVID-19 vaccine. Method: immunoSEQ multiplex PCR; TCRdb's copy keeps in-frame clones and lacks some. Of about 140,000 clones in the sample, roughly nine tenths are singletons; the top ten hold more than 3%. The sample here was peripheral blood, taken on day 0 of AZD1222 vaccination. These receptors were taken from an adult in good health. CDR3s include the opening cysteine and the closing phenylalanine or tryptophan. Fields, in order: J gene, clone size, D gene, V gene, CDR3 protein, CDR3 DNA. A D gene is named only where the DNA matches it firmly. Not every row has a clone size; where given, it reads once, few, many or a size class.

J: TRBJ2-7; size: -; D: -; V: TRBV12-3/TRBV12-4; CDR3: CASTLEGYEQYF; DNA: TGTGCCAGCACCTTGGAGGGCTACGAGCAGTACTTC
J: TRBJ1-2; size: -; D: TRBD1; V: TRBV7-2; CDR3: CASSLNRGNGYTF; DNA: TGTGCCAGCAGCTTAAACAGGGGGAATGGCTACACCTTC
J: TRBJ2-1; size: -; D: -; V: TRBV24-1; CDR3: CATSDTGPYNEQFF; DNA: TGTGCCACCAGTGATACGGGACCCTATAATGAGCAGTTCTTC
J: TRBJ2-7; size: few; D: -; V: TRBV7-2; CDR3: CASSVGDSYEQYF; DNA: TGTGCCAGCAGCGTTGGGGACTCCTACGAGCAGTACTTC
J: TRBJ1-6; size: -; D: TRBD1; V: TRBV30; CDR3: CAFRDRVNSPLHF; DNA: TGTGCCTTCCGGGACAGGGTTAATTCACCCCTCCACTTT
J: TRBJ1-1; size: -; D: -; V: TRBV5-4; CDR3: CASSLGGRVNTEAFF; DNA: TGTGCCAGCAGCTTGGGAGGAAGGGTGAACACTGAAGCTTTCTTT
J: TRBJ1-6; size: -; D: TRBD1; V: TRBV7-3; CDR3: CASSLTGFGTGSPLHF; DNA: TGTGCCAGCAGCTTAACGGGCTTTGGGACAGGTTCACCCCTCCACTTT
J: TRBJ1-2; size: -; D: -; V: TRBV19; CDR3: CASLPQEYGYTF; DNA: TGTGCCAGCCTCCCCCAAGAATATGGCTACACCTTC
J: TRBJ2-3; size: -; D: -; V: TRBV5-5; CDR3: CASSLASTSTDTQYF; DNA: TGTGCCAGCAGCCTAGCCTCCACTAGCACAGATACGCAGTATTTT
J: TRBJ1-1; size: -; D: TRBD1; V: TRBV3-1/TRBV3-2; CDR3: CASSQGLTGSEAFF; DNA: TGTGCCAGCAGCCAAGGGTTGACAGGGTCTGAAGCTTTCTTT
J: TRBJ1-2; size: -; D: -; V: TRBV20-1; CDR3: CSASLGGGRNYGYTF; DNA: TGCAGTGCTAGTTTGGGGGGCGGAAGGAACTATGGCTACACCTTC
J: TRBJ2-1; size: -; D: -; V: TRBV7-8; CDR3: CASSYTTLGSSYNEQFF; DNA: TGTGCCAGCAGCTACACCACACTAGGGAGCTCCTACAATGAGCAGTTCTTC
J: TRBJ1-2; size: -; D: TRBD1; V: TRBV27; CDR3: CASSFGGQANYGYTF; DNA: TGTGCCAGCAGTTTTGGGGGACAGGCGAACTATGGCTACACCTTC
J: TRBJ1-1; size: -; D: TRBD1; V: TRBV10-1; CDR3: CASSGAGGSCFNTEAFF; DNA: TGCGCCAGCAGTGGGGCAGGGGGCAGTTGTTTTAACACTGAAGCTTTCTTT
J: TRBJ2-1; size: -; D: -; V: TRBV6-4; CDR3: CASSDSGSSRRNEQFF; DNA: TGTGCCAGCAGTGACTCGGGGTCATCTCGCCGGAATGAGCAGTTCTTC
J: TRBJ2-2; size: -; D: -; V: TRBV9; CDR3: CASSQQGRGTGELFF; DNA: TGTGCCAGCAGCCAACAGGGAAGGGGCACCGGGGAGCTGTTTTTT
J: TRBJ1-5; size: once; D: TRBD1; V: TRBV7-3; CDR3: CASSGQVNQPQHF; DNA: TGTGCCAGCAGCGGACAGGTGAATCAGCCCCAGCATTTT
J: TRBJ2-5; size: -; D: -; V: TRBV2; CDR3: CASKYDRRASETQYF; DNA: TGTGCCAGCAAATACGATAGACGAGCCTCGGAGACCCAGTACTTC
J: TRBJ2-5; size: -; D: -; V: TRBV10-3; CDR3: CAISGSGETQYF; DNA: TGTGCCATCAGTGGTTCAGGGGAGACCCAGTACTTC
J: TRBJ2-7; size: -; D: -; V: TRBV10-2; CDR3: CASGGGQGEYEQYF; DNA: TGCGCCAGCGGGGGCGGGCAGGGAGAATACGAGCAGTACTTC
J: TRBJ1-1; size: -; D: -; V: TRBV18; CDR3: CASSLTANTEAFF; DNA: TGTGCCAGCTCTCTCACAGCGAACACTGAAGCTTTCTTT
J: TRBJ2-7; size: -; D: TRBD2; V: TRBV6-6; CDR3: CASSYGLAGVGQQYF; DNA: TGTGCCAGCAGTTATGGACTAGCGGGAGTTGGACAGCAGTACTTC
J: TRBJ2-2; size: -; D: TRBD1; V: TRBV30; CDR3: CAWSQGAELFF; DNA: TGTGCCTGGAGCCAGGGGGCCGAGCTGTTTTTT
J: TRBJ2-5; size: -; D: -; V: TRBV21-1; CDR3: CASSKCGEQETQYF; DNA: TGTGCCAGCAGCAAATGCGGGGAGCAAGAGACCCAGTACTTC
J: TRBJ1-2; size: -; D: -; V: TRBV9; CDR3: CASSLAGGRKNNYGYTF; DNA: TGTGCCAGCAGCCTGGCTGGGGGGCGCAAAAATAACTATGGCTACACCTTC
J: TRBJ2-7; size: -; D: -; V: TRBV20-1; CDR3: CSASPGIRASTRGYEQYF; DNA: TGCAGTGCTAGTCCTGGTATTCGGGCGTCCACAAGGGGCTACGAGCAGTACTTC
J: TRBJ2-1; size: -; D: -; V: TRBV9; CDR3: CASSAESYNEQFF; DNA: TGTGCCAGCAGCGCGGAGTCCTACAATGAGCAGTTCTTC
J: TRBJ2-7; size: -; D: -; V: TRBV23-1; CDR3: CASSYEQYF; DNA: TGCGCCAGCAGCTACGAGCAGTACTTC
J: TRBJ2-1; size: -; D: -; V: TRBV12-2; CDR3: CASRLALRTSGRCSYNEQFF; DNA: TGTGCAAGTCGCTTAGCCTTGCGGACTAGCGGGAGATGTTCCTACAATGAGCAGTTCTTC
J: TRBJ2-7; size: -; D: -; V: TRBV11-3; CDR3: CASSGRDNSYEQYF; DNA: TGTGCCAGCAGCGGCCGGGACAATTCCTACGAGCAGTACTTC
J: TRBJ2-1; size: -; D: -; V: TRBV2; CDR3: CASKMEGSYNEQFF; DNA: TGTGCCAGCAAGATGGAGGGGTCGTACAATGAGCAGTTCTTC
J: TRBJ1-5; size: -; D: -; V: TRBV19; CDR3: CASSPGPLGNQPQHF; DNA: TGTGCCAGTAGCCCCGGACCGTTGGGCAATCAGCCCCAGCATTTT
J: TRBJ1-4; size: -; D: -; V: TRBV3-1/TRBV3-2; CDR3: CASSQGTREVEKLFF; DNA: TGTGCCAGCAGCCAAGGGACAAGGGAAGTTGAAAAACTGTTTTTT
J: TRBJ2-7; size: -; D: -; V: TRBV24-1; CDR3: CATSDPPSYEQYF; DNA: TGTGCCACCAGTGACCCACCCAGCTACGAGCAGTACTTC
J: TRBJ2-5; size: -; D: TRBD1; V: TRBV30; CDR3: CAWSVPTGTVQETQYF; DNA: TGTGCCTGGAGTGTACCCACCGGGACAGTCCAAGAGACCCAGTACTTC
J: TRBJ1-4; size: -; D: -; V: TRBV19; CDR3: CASSSLERGTNEKLFF; DNA: TGTGCCAGTAGTTCCCTGGAAAGGGGGACTAATGAAAAACTGTTTTTT
J: TRBJ2-1; size: -; D: -; V: TRBV7-9; CDR3: CSSSQGSYNEQFF; DNA: TGTTCCAGCAGCCAGGGCTCCTACAATGAGCAGTTCTTC
J: TRBJ2-2; size: -; D: -; V: TRBV27; CDR3: CASSLFQLRDTGELFF; DNA: TGTGCCAGCAGTTTATTCCAACTTAGGGACACCGGGGAGCTGTTTTTT
J: TRBJ2-1; size: -; D: -; V: TRBV7-9; CDR3: CASSSLWGRGNEQFF; DNA: TGTGCCAGCAGCTCCCTGTGGGGTCGGGGCAATGAGCAGTTCTTC
J: TRBJ2-3; size: -; D: -; V: TRBV4-1; CDR3: CASSQDFAGRDTQYF; DNA: TGCGCCAGCAGCCAAGATTTCGCAGGGCGGGATACGCAGTATTTT
J: TRBJ1-2; size: once; D: -; V: TRBV21-1; CDR3: CASSKRADRYGYTF; DNA: TGTGCCAGCAGCAAAAGGGCCGACCGGTATGGCTACACCTTC
J: TRBJ1-1; size: -; D: TRBD1; V: TRBV30; CDR3: CAWIGTGLEAFF; DNA: TGTGCCTGGATCGGGACAGGCCTTGAAGCTTTCTTT
J: TRBJ2-1; size: -; D: TRBD2; V: TRBV7-9; CDR3: CASSSDTSGGHNEQFF; DNA: TGTGCCAGCAGCTCCGATACTAGCGGGGGACACAATGAGCAGTTCTTC
J: TRBJ2-5; size: -; D: -; V: TRBV11-2; CDR3: CASSFSGVGTQYF; DNA: TGTGCCAGCAGCTTTTCGGGGGTGGGGACCCAGTACTTC
J: TRBJ1-5; size: -; D: -; V: TRBV15; CDR3: CATSRVGDRFSNQPQHF; DNA: TGTGCCACCAGCAGAGTAGGGGACCGGTTTAGCAATCAGCCCCAGCATTTT